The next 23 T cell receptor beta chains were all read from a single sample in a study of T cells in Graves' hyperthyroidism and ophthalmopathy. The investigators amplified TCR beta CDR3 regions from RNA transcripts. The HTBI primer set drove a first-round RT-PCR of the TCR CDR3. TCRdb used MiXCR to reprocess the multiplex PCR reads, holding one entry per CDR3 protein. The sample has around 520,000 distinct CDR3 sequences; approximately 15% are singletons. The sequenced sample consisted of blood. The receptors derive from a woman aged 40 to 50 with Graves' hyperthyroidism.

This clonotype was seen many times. CDR3 coding DNA: TGTGCCAGCAGAAAAGCCGGGACAGCTAATGAAAAACTGTTTTTT. Translation gives CASRKAGTANEKLFF. The rearrangement joins TRBV27 to TRBJ1-4; 7 bases agree with TRBD1. The CDR3 is 15 amino acids. Looked up from germline, CDR1 is MNHEY and CDR2 is SMNVEV (reference sequence). The V segment lost 6 bases and the J segment 3 bases; nucleotides outside the gene matches: 7. The full variable domain, completed using reference TRBV27 and TRBJ1-4, is EAQVTQNPRYLITVTGKKLTVTCSQNMNHEYMSWYRQDPGLGLRQIYYSMNVEVTDKGDVPEGYKVSRKEKRNFPLILESPSPNQTSLYFCASRKAGTANEKLFFGSGTQLSVL.

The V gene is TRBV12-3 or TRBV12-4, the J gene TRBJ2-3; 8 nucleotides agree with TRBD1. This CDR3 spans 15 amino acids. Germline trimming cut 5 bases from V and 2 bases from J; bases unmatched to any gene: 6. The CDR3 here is CASSMRTGNTDTQYF. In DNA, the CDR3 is TGTGCCAGCAGTATGAGGACAGGGAACACAGATACGCAGTATTTT.

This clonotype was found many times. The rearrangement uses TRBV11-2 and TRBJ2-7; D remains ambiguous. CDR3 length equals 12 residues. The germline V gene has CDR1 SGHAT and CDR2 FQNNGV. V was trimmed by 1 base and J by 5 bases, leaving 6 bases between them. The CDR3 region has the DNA TGTGCCAGCAGCTTAGCTGCCCACGAGCAGTACTTC. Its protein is CASSLAAHEQYF.

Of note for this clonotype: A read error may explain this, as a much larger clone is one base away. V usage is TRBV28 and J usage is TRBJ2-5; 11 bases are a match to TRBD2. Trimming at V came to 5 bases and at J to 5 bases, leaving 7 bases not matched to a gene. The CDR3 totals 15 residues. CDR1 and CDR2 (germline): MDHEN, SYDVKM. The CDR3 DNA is TGTGCCAGCAGTGTAGCGGGAGGGCCTTATGAGACCCAGTACTTC. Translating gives CASSVAGGPYETQYF.

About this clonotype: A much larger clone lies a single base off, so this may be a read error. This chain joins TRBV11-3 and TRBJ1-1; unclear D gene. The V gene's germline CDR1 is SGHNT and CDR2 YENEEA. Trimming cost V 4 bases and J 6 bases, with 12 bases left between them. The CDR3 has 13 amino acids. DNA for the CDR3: TGTGCCAGCAGCTCGACCGACAACGCTGAAGCTTTCTTT. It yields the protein CASSSTDNAEAFF.

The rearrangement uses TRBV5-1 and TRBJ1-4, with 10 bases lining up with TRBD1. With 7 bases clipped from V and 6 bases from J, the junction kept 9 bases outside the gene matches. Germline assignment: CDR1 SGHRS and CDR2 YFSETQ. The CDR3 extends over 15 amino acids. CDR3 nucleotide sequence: TGCGCCAGCTCAACTTCCGGGACAGGGGATGAAAAACTGTTTTTT. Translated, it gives CASSTSGTGDEKLFF.

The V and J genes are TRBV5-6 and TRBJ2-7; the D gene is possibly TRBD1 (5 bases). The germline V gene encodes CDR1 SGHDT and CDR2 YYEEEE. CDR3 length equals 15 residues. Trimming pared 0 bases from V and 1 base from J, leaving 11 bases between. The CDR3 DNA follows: TGTGCCAGCAGCTTGGACAGACAGCTTTCCTACGAGCAGTACTTC. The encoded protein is CASSLDRQLSYEQYF.

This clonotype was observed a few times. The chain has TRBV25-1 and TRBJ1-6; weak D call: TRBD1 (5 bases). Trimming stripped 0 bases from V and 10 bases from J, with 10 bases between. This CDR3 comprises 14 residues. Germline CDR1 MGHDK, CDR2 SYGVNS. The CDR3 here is CASSEYVGDSPLHF. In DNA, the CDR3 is TGTGCCAGCAGTGAATATGTGGGGGACTCACCCCTCCACTTT.

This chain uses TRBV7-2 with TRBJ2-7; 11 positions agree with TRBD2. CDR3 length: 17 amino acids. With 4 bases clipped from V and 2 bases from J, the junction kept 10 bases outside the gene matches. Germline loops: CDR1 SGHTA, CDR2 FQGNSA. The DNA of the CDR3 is TGTGCCAGCAGCTCGTTTAGGGGACTAGCGGTAGCCTACGAGCAGTACTTC. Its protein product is CASSSFRGLAVAYEQYF.

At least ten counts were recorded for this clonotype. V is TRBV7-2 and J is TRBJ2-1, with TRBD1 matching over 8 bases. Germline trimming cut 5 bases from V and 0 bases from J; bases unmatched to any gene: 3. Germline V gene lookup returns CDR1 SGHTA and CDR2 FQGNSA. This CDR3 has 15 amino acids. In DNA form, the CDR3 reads TGTGCCAGCAGCACCGACAGGGGCTCCTACAATGAGCAGTTCTTC. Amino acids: CASSTDRGSYNEQFF. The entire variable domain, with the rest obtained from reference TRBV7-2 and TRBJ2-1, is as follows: GAGVSQSPSNKVTEKGKDVELRCDPISGHTALYWYRQSLGQGLEFLIYFQGNSAPDKSGLPSDRFSAERTGGSVSTLTIQRTQQEDSAVYLCASSTDRGSYNEQFFGPGTRLTVL.

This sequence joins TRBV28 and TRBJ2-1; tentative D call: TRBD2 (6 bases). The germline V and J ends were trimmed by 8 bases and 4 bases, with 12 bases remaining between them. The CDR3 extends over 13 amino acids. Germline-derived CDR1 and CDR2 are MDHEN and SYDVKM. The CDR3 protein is CASSSSGYNEQFF. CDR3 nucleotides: TGTGCCAGCTCTAGCAGCGGGTACAATGAGCAGTTCTTC.

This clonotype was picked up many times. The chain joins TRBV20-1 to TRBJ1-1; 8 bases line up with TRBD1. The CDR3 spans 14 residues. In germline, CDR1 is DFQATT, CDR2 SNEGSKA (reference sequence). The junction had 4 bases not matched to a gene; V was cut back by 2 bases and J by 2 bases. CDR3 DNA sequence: TGCAGTGCTAGACCTCAGGGGGCTAACACTGAAGCTTTCTTT. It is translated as CSARPQGANTEAFF.

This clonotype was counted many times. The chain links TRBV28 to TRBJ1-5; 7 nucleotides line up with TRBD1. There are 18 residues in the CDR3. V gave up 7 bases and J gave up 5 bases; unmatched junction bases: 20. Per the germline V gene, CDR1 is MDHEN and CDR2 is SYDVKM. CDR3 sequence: CASTTRTKTGLDYQPQHF. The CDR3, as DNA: TGTGCCAGCACCACTAGGACGAAGACAGGGTTGGATTATCAGCCCCAGCATTTT.

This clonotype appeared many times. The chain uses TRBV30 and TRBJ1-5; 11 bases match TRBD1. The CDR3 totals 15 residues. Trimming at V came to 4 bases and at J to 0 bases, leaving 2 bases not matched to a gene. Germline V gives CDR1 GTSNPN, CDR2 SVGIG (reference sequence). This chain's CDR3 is CAWTGQGVSNQPQHF. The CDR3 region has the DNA TGTGCCTGGACGGGACAGGGGGTTAGCAATCAGCCCCAGCATTTT.

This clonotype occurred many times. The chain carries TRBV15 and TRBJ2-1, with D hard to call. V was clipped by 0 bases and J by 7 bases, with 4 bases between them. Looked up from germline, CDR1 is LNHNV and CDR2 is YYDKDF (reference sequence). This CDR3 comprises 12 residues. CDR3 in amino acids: CATSRERNEQFF. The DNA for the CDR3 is TGTGCCACCAGCAGAGAAAGGAATGAGCAGTTCTTC.

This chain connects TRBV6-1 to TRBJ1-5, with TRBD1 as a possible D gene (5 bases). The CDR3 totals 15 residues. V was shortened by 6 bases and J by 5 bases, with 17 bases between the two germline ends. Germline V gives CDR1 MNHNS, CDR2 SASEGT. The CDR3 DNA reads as TGTGCCAGCAGCATCGACTCGGGGGGTGATCAGCCCCAGCATTTT. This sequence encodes CASSIDSGGDQPQHF.

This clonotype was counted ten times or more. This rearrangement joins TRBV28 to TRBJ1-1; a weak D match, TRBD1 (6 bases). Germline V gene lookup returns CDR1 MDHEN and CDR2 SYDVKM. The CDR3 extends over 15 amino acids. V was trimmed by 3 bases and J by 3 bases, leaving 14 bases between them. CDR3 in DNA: TGTGCCAGCAGTTTCAGCGGGGGCGCGTACACTGAAGCTTTCTTT. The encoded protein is CASSFSGGAYTEAFF.

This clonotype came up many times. In DNA, the CDR3 is TGTGCCAGCAGTTTAGTACAGGGTTACGAGCAGTACTTC. This codes for CASSLVQGYEQYF. The chain joins TRBV12-3 or TRBV12-4 to TRBJ2-7; tentatively, D is TRBD1 (6 bases). CDR3 length: 13 amino acids. Between the trimmed V and J ends, which lost 1 base and 4 bases, there was a span of 8 bases.

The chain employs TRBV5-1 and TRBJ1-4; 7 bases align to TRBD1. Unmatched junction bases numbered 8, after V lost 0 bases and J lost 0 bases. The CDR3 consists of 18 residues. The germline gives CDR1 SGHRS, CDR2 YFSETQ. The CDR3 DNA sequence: TGCGCCAGCAGCTTGGGTCAGGGGGTAGGAGCAACTAATGAAAAACTGTTTTTT. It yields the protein CASSLGQGVGATNEKLFF.

CDR3 DNA sequence: TGTGCCACCCTAGACAGGGGGTCCTACAATGAGCAGTTCTTC. It translates to CATLDRGSYNEQFF. The chain has TRBV19 and TRBJ2-1; 9 positions agree with TRBD1. J lost 1 base, V lost 10 bases, and 5 bases had no gene match. The germline V gene encodes CDR1 LNHDA and CDR2 SQIVND (reference sequence). The CDR3 has 14 amino acids. The full variable domain, its missing parts supplied by reference TRBV19 and TRBJ2-1, is DGGITQSPKYLFRKEGQNVTLSCEQNLNHDAMYWYRQDPGQGLRLIYYSQIVNDFQKGDIAEGYSVSREKKESFPLTVTSAQKNPTAFYLCATLDRGSYNEQFFGPGTRLTVL.

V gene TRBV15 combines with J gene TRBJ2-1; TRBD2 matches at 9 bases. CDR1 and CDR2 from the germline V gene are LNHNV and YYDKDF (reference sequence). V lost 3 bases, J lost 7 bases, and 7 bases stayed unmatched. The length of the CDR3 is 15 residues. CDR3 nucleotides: TGTGCCACCAGCAGGGTAGCGGGAGTTGGGAATGAGCAGTTCTTC. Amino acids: CATSRVAGVGNEQFF.

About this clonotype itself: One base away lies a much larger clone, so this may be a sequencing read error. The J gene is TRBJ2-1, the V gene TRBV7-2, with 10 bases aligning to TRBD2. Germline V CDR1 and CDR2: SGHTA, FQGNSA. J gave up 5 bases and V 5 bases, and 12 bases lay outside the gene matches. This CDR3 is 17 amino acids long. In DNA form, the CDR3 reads TGTGCCAGCAGCAGAGGGCCCCTAGCGGGAGAGAACAATGAGCAGTTCTTC. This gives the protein CASSRGPLAGENNEQFF.

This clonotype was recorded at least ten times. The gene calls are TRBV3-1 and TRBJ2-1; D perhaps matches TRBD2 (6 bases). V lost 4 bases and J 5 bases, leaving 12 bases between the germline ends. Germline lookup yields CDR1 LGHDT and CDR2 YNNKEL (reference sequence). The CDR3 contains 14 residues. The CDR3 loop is CASSRTGTHNEQFF. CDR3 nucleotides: TGTGCCAGCAGCCGGACCGGGACTCACAATGAGCAGTTCTTC.